This TCR beta chain was found in a study of T cells in Graves' hyperthyroidism and ophthalmopathy. The source material, RNA transcripts, was used to amplify TCR beta CDR3 regions. TCR CDR3 underwent first-round RT-PCR with the HTBI primer set. TCRdb re-called the multiplex PCR reads with MiXCR, one entry per CDR3 protein. This table has hundreds of thousands of distinct CDR3 sequences, around 14% appearing once. Findings and caveats of the study: Blood shared most expanded thyroid clonotypes above 0.001.

Exclusion followed for patients with uncontrolled infection, other autoimmune disease, pregnancy or lactation. The sample holds many counts of this clonotype. As yet, its antigen is unknown. The receptor was isolated from a young woman with Graves' hyperthyroidism. Source material: blood.

CDR3 in DNA: TGCAGTGGACAGAACACTGAAGCTTTCTTT. Its protein is CSGQNTEAFF. The rearrangement joins TRBV29-1 to TRBJ1-1; tentative D call: TRBD1 (5 bases). Germline V gene sequence: CDR1 SQVTM, CDR2 ANQGSEA. This CDR3 comprises 10 residues.